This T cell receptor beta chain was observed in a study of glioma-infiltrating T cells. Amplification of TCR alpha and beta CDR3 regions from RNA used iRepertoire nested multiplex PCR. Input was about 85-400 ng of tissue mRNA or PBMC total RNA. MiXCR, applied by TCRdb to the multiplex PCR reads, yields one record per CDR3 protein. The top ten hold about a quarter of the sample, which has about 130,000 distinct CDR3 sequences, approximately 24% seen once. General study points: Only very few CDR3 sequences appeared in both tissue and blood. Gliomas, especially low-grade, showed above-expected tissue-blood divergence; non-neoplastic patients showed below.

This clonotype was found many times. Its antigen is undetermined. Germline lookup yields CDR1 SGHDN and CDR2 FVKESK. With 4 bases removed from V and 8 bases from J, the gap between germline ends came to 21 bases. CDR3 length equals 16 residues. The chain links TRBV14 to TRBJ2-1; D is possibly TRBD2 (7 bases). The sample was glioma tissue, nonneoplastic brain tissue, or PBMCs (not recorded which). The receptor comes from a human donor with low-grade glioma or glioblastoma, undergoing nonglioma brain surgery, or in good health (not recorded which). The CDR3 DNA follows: TGTGCCAGCAGCCCAAAAGGGGGGGGCCTGGGGGATGAGCAGTTCTTC. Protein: CASSPKGGGLGDEQFF.